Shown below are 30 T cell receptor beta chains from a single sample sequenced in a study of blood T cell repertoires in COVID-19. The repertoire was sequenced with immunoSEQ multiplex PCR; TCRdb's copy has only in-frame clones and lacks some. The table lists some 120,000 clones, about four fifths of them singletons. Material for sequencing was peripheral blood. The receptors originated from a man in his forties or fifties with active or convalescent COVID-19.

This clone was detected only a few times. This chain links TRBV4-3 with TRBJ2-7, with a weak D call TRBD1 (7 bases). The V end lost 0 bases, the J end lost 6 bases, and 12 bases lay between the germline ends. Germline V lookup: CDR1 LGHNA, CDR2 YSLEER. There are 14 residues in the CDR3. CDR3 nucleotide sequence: TGCGCCAGCAGCCAAGAGACTCAGGGGGGCGAGCAGTACTTC. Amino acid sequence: CASSQETQGGEQYF.

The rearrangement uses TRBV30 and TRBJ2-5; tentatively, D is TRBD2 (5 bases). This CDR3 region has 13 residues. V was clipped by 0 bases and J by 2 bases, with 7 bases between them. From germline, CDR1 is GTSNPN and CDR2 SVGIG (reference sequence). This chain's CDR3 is CAWSVRLQETQYF. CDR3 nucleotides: TGTGCCTGGAGTGTACGACTACAAGAGACCCAGTACTTC. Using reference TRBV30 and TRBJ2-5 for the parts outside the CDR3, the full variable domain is SQTIHQWPATLVQPVGSPLSLECTVEGTSNPNLYWYRQAAGRGLQLLFYSVGIGQISSEVPQNLSASRPQDRQFILSSKKLLLSDSGFYLCAWSVRLQETQYFGPGTRLLVL.

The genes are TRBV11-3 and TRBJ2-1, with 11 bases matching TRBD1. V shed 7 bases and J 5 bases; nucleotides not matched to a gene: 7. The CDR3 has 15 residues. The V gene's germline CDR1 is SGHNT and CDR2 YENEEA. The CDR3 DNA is TGTGCCAGCATAGATCGGGACAGGGGGGACAATGAGCAGTTCTTC. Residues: CASIDRDRGDNEQFF.

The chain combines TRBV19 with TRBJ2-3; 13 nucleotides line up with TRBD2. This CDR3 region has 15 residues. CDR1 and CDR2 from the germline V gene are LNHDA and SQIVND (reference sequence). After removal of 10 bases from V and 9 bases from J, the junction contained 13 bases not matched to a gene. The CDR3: CATKEGLAGIGTQYF. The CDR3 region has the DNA TGTGCCACCAAGGAGGGACTAGCGGGAATCGGGACGCAGTATTTT.

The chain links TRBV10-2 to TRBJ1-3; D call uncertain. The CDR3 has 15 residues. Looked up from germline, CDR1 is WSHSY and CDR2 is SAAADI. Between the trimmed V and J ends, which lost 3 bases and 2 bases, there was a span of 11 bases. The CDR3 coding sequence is TGCGCCAGCAGTGATGCGGGGTACGCTGGAAACACCATATATTTT. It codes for CASSDAGYAGNTIYF.

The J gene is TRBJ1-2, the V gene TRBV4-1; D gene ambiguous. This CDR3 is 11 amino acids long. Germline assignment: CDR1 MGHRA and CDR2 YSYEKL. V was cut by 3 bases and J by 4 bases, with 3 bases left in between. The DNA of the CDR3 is TGCGCCAGCAGCCAGGCCTATGGCTACACCTTC. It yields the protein CASSQAYGYTF.

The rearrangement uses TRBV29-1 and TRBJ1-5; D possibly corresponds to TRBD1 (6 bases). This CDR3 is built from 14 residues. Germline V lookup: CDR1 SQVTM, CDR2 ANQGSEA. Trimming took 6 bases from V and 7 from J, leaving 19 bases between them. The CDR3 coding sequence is TGCAGCGTACTACAGGGTTCGCTCGGACAGCCCCAGCATTTT. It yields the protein CSVLQGSLGQPQHF.

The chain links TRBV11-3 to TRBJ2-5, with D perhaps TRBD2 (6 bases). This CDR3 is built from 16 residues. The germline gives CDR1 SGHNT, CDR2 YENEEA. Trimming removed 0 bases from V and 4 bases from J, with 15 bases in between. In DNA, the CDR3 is TGTGCCAGCAGCTTAGAGGGACTCCCGGGGAGAGAGACCCAGTACTTC. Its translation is CASSLEGLPGRETQYF.

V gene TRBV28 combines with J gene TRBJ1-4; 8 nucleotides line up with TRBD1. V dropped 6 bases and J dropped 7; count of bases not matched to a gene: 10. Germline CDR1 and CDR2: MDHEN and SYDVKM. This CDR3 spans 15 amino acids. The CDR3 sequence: CASRPRTGRVEKLFF. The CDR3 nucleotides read TGTGCCAGCAGACCTAGGACAGGGCGGGTTGAAAAACTGTTTTTT.

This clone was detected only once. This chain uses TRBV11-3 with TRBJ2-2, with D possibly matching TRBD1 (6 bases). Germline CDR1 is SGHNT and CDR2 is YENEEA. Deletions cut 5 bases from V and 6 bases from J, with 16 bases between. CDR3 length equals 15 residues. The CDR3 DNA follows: TGTGCCAGCAGCCTCCAAGACAGGATGTCCGGGGAGCTGTTTTTT. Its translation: CASSLQDRMSGELFF.

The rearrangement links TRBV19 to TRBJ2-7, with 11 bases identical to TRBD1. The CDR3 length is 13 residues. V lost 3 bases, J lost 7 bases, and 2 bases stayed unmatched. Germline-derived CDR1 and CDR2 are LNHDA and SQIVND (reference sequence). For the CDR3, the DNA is TGTGCCAGTAGTATCGGGACAGGGGGGGAGCAGTACTTC. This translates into CASSIGTGGEQYF.

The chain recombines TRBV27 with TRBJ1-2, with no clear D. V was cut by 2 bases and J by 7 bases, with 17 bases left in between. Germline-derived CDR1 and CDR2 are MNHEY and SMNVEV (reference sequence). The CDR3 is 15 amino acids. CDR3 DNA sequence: TGTGCCAGCAGTTTAAGCCCCGGCCCACCGGGTGGCTACACCTTC. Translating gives CASSLSPGPPGGYTF.

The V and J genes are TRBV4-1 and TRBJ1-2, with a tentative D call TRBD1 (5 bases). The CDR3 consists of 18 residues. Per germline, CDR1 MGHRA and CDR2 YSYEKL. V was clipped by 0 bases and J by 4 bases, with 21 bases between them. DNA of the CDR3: TGCGCCAGCAGCCAAGAGGGGGGTCCGCCAGGTTTGGCCTATGGCTACACCTTC. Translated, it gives CASSQEGGPPGLAYGYTF.

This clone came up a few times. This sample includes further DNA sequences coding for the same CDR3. The chain's CDR3 is CASSPRAYEQYF. CDR3 sequence (DNA): TGTGCCAGCAGCCCCCGGGCCTACGAGCAGTACTTC. The genes are TRBV11-3 and TRBJ2-7; no clear D. Germline CDR1 SGHNT, CDR2 YENEEA. V was shortened by 5 bases and J by 2 bases, with 7 bases between the two germline ends. The CDR3 spans 12 residues.

This chain's CDR3 is CATSDSGTFQETQYF. Written as DNA, the CDR3 is TGTGCCACCAGTGATTCGGGAACTTTTCAAGAGACCCAGTACTTC. The chain recombines TRBV24-1 with TRBJ2-5; the D gene is possibly TRBD2 (5 bases). Trimming cost V 2 bases and J 2 bases, with 11 bases left between them. The germline gives CDR1 KGHDR, CDR2 SFDVKD. This CDR3 has 15 amino acids.

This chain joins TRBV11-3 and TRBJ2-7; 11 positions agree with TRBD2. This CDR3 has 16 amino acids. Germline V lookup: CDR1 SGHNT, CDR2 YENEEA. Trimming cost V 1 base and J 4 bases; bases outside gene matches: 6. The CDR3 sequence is CASSLAPGLAVYEQYF. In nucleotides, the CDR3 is TGTGCCAGCAGCTTAGCCCCGGGACTAGCGGTTTACGAGCAGTACTTC.

The CDR3 protein is CASTMQEGPQPQHF. The DNA for the CDR3 is TGTGCCAGCACGATGCAGGAGGGCCCTCAGCCCCAGCATTTT. The chain combines TRBV2 with TRBJ1-5; D gene unclear. CDR1 is SNHLY, CDR2 FYNNEI, per germline. V was cut by 7 bases and J by 6 bases, with 16 bases left in between. The CDR3 length is 14 residues. Variable domain in full (rest from reference TRBV2 and TRBJ1-5): EPEVTQTPSHQVTQMGQEVILRCVPISNHLYFYWYRQILGQKVEFLVSFYNNEISEKSEIFDDQFSVERPDGSNFTLKIRSTKLEDSAMYFCASTMQEGPQPQHFGDGTRLSIL.

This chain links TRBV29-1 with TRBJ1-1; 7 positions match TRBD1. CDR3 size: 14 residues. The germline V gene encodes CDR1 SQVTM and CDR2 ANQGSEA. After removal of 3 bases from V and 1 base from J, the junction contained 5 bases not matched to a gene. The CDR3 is CSVDRQGWNTEAFF. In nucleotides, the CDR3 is TGCAGCGTTGACAGACAGGGCTGGAACACTGAAGCTTTCTTT. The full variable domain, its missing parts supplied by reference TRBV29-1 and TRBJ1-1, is SAVISQKPSRDICQRGTSLTIQCQVDSQVTMMFWYRQQPGQSLTLIATANQGSEATYESGFVIDKFPISRPNLTFSTLTVSNMSPEDSSIYLCSVDRQGWNTEAFFGQGTRLTVV.

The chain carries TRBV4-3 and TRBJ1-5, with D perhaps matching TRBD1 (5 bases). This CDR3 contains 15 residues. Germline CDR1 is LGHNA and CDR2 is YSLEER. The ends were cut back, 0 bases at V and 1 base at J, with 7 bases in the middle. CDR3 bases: TGCGCCAGCAGCCAAGATCGACAGAGCAATCAGCCCCAGCATTTT. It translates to CASSQDRQSNQPQHF.

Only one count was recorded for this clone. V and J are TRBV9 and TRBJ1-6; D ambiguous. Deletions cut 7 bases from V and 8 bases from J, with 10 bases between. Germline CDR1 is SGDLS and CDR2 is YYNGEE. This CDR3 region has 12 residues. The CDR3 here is CASSSPDSPLHF. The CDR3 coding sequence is TGTGCCAGCTCAAGCCCCGATTCACCCCTCCACTTT.

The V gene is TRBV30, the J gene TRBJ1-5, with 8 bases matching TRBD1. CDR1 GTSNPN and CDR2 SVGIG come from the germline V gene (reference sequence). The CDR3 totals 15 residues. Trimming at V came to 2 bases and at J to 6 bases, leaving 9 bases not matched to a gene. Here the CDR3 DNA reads TGTGCCTGGAGTAAGGAGACAGGGGTCAGTCAGCCCCAGCATTTT. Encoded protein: CAWSKETGVSQPQHF.

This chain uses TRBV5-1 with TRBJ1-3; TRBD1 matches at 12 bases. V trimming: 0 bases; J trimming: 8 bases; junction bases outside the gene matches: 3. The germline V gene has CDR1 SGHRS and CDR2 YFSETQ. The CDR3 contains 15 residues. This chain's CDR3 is CASSLDGTGGDTIYF. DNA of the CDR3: TGCGCCAGCAGCTTGGACGGGACAGGGGGCGACACCATATATTTT.

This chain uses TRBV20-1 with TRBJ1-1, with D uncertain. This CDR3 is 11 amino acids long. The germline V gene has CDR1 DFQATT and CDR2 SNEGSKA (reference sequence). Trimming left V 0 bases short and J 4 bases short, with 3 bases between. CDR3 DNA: TGCAGTGCTAGAGACGGCACTGAAGCTTTCTTT. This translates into CSARDGTEAFF.

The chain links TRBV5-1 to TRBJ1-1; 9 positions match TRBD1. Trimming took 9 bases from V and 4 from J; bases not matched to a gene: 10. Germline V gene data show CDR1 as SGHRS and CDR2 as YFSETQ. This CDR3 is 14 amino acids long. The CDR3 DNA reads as TGCGCCACCTCTAGACAGGGGGACGGCACTGAAGCTTTCTTT. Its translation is CATSRQGDGTEAFF.

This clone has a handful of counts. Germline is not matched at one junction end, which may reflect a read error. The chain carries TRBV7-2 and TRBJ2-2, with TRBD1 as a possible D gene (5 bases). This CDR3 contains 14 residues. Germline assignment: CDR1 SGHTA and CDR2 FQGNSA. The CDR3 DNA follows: TGTGCCAGCAGCGTAGCCACAGGAGCCGGGGAGCTGTTTTTT. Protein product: CASSVATGAGELFF.

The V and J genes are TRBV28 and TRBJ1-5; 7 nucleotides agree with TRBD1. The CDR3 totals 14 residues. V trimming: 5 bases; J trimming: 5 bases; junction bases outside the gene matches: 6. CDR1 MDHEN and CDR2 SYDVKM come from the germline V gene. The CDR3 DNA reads TGTGCCAGCAGTCCGCGGGACAGTTATCAGCCCCAGCATTTT. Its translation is CASSPRDSYQPQHF. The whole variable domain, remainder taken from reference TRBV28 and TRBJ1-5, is DVKVTQSSRYLVKRTGEKVFLECVQDMDHENMFWYRQDPGLGLRLIYFSYDVKMKEKGDIPEGYSVSREKKERFSLILESASTNQTSMYLCASSPRDSYQPQHFGDGTRLSIL.

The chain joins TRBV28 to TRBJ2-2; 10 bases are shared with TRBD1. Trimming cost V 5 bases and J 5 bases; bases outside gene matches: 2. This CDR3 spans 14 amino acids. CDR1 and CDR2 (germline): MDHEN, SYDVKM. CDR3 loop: CASSRGQGTGELFF. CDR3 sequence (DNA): TGTGCCAGCAGTCGGGGACAGGGGACCGGGGAGCTGTTTTTT.

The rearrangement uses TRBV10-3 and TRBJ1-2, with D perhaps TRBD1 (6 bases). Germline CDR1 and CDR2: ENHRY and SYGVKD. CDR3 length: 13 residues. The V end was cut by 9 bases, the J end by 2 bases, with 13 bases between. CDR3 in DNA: TGTGCCATTACCGGGACAAAGAACTATGGCTACACCTTC. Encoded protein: CAITGTKNYGYTF.

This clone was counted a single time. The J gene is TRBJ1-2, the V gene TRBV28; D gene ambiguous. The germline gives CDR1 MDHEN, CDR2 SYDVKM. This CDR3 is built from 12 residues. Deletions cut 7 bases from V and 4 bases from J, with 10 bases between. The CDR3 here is CASTRNFYGYTF. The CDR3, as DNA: TGTGCCAGCACGAGGAACTTCTATGGCTACACCTTC.

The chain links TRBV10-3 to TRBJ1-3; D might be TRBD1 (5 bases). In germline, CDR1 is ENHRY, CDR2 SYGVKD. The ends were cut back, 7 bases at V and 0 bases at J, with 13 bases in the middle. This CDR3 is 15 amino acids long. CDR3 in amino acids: CAIKLDSLSGNTIYF. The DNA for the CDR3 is TGTGCCATCAAGCTAGACAGCCTCTCTGGAAACACCATATATTTT.